These T cell receptor beta chains were read from a single sample in a study of blood T cell repertoires in COVID-19. Repertoires were generated with immunoSEQ multiplex PCR, while TCRdb's copy carries only in-frame clones and drops some. The sample carries 310,000 or so clones, about nine tenths recorded once. The sequencing input was PBMCs or T cells enriched from blood (not recorded which). These receptors came from a woman between 18 and 29 years old who had recovered from COVID-19. Both conserved end residues are part of each CDR3. Each record gives: clone size, V gene, J gene, CDR3 protein. Only some rows state a clone size, as once, few, many or a class for expanded clones.

clone_size: NA
v_call: TRBV28
j_call: TRBJ1-1
cdr3_aa: CASSGRRGPVNTEAFF

clone_size: once
v_call: TRBV7-9
j_call: TRBJ2-1
cdr3_aa: CASSLGQGNEQFF

clone_size: once
v_call: TRBV9
j_call: TRBJ1-3
cdr3_aa: CASSVFGISGNTIYF

clone_size: NA
v_call: TRBV12-3/TRBV12-4
j_call: TRBJ1-2
cdr3_aa: CASSRDRVGGYTF

clone_size: NA
v_call: TRBV30
j_call: TRBJ1-1
cdr3_aa: CAWSPSGYTEAFF

clone_size: NA
v_call: TRBV28
j_call: TRBJ2-5
cdr3_aa: CASIKKETQYF

clone_size: once
v_call: TRBV20-1
j_call: TRBJ1-5
cdr3_aa: CSASPTVPSSNQPQHF

clone_size: NA
v_call: TRBV10-3
j_call: TRBJ2-2
cdr3_aa: CAISEVASANTGELFF

clone_size: once
v_call: TRBV7-3
j_call: TRBJ2-7
cdr3_aa: CASSLGLMDGSEQYF

clone_size: NA
v_call: TRBV4-1
j_call: TRBJ2-3
cdr3_aa: CASSTGTTFPDTQYF

clone_size: NA
v_call: TRBV30
j_call: TRBJ1-2
cdr3_aa: CAWTGDGYGYTF

clone_size: NA
v_call: TRBV15
j_call: TRBJ2-3
cdr3_aa: CATSVLAGTDTQYF

clone_size: NA
v_call: TRBV5-4
j_call: TRBJ2-3
cdr3_aa: CASSPFRDRGTDTQYF

clone_size: NA
v_call: TRBV5-4
j_call: TRBJ2-7
cdr3_aa: CASSLGTFTYEQYF

clone_size: NA
v_call: TRBV2
j_call: TRBJ1-6
cdr3_aa: CASSEGGLENSPLHF

clone_size: NA
v_call: TRBV7-6
j_call: TRBJ2-3
cdr3_aa: CASSLRGNTDTQYF

clone_size: NA
v_call: TRBV29-1
j_call: TRBJ1-3
cdr3_aa: CSVEGGGNTIYF

clone_size: NA
v_call: TRBV7-6
j_call: TRBJ2-5
cdr3_aa: CASSLQAASGLTQETQYF

clone_size: NA
v_call: TRBV12-3/TRBV12-4
j_call: TRBJ1-4
cdr3_aa: CASSFQGQEKLFF

clone_size: NA
v_call: TRBV28
j_call: TRBJ1-2
cdr3_aa: CASSFWASGYTF

clone_size: NA
v_call: TRBV30
j_call: TRBJ1-5
cdr3_aa: CAYRRDFNQPQHF

clone_size: NA
v_call: TRBV7-9
j_call: TRBJ1-2
cdr3_aa: CASSSNPKGVGYTF

clone_size: NA
v_call: TRBV3-1/TRBV3-2
j_call: TRBJ2-7
cdr3_aa: CASSDSSYEQYF

clone_size: once
v_call: TRBV9
j_call: TRBJ1-2
cdr3_aa: CASSVMDSYGYTF

clone_size: once
v_call: TRBV4-1
j_call: TRBJ2-3
cdr3_aa: CASSERFRDNLGTDTQYF